These 29 T cell receptor beta chains originate from one sample sequenced in a study of T cells in Graves' hyperthyroidism and ophthalmopathy. Template material for amplifying TCR beta CDR3 regions consisted of RNA transcripts. With the HTBI primer set, the TCR CDR3 went through a first round of RT-PCR. TCRdb reanalysed the multiplex PCR reads using MiXCR and keeps one entry per CDR3 protein. The data contain under 300,000 distinct CDR3 sequences, about 20% of them singletons. Sequenced input: blood. The source of these receptors is a young man with Graves' ophthalmopathy.

The chain employs TRBV20-1 and TRBJ2-1; TRBD2 matches 9 bases. CDR1 and CDR2 (germline): DFQATT, SNEGSKA (reference sequence). The ends lost 6 bases at V and 8 bases at J; junction bases unmatched: 14. CDR3 length: 15 residues. The DNA of the CDR3 is TGCAGTGCCCCAATCGGGCTAGCGGGAAGGGATGAGCAGTTCTTC. Residues: CSAPIGLAGRDEQFF.

The rearrangement links TRBV4-1 to TRBJ2-5; D remains ambiguous. Looked up from germline, CDR1 is MGHRA and CDR2 is YSYEKL. The length of the CDR3 is 14 residues. Trimming removed 0 bases from V and 5 bases from J, with 10 bases in between. The chain's CDR3 is CASSQDPNGETQYF. Here the CDR3 DNA reads TGCGCCAGCAGCCAAGACCCCAATGGGGAGACCCAGTACTTC.

The V gene is TRBV3-1, the J gene TRBJ2-5; TRBD1 agrees at 7 bases. CDR1 is LGHDT, CDR2 YNNKEL, per germline (reference sequence). The CDR3 length is 14 residues. V shed 5 bases, J shed 5 bases, and the junction held 8 bases outside the gene matches. The CDR3 is CASSLGGRRETQYF. CDR3 sequence (DNA): TGTGCCAGCAGCTTAGGGGGCCGACGCGAGACCCAGTACTTC.

The chain uses TRBV30 and TRBJ2-7; 11 bases map to TRBD1. The CDR3 totals 16 residues. Losses at the gene ends were 2 bases for V and 9 bases for J; bases not matched to a gene: 15. Germline V gene lookup returns CDR1 GTSNPN and CDR2 SVGIG (reference sequence). CDR3 region: CAWSKPLRDRGGGQYF. The CDR3 coding sequence is TGTGCCTGGAGTAAACCCCTCCGGGACAGGGGGGGGGGGCAGTACTTC.

The CDR3 DNA sequence: TGCGCCAGCAGCGGGGCGGAGGGGTCGGGCACTGAAGCTTTCTTT. Translated: CASSGAEGSGTEAFF. The rearrangement uses TRBV5-1 and TRBJ1-1; D possibly corresponds to TRBD1 (5 bases). The germline V gene encodes CDR1 SGHRS and CDR2 YFSETQ. The CDR3 has 15 residues. V dropped 4 bases and J dropped 4 bases, with 17 bases sitting between them.

This clonotype was recorded a few times. The chain employs TRBV7-9 and TRBJ2-7, with a tentative D call TRBD2 (6 bases). Germline-derived CDR1 and CDR2 are SEHNR and FQNEAQ (reference sequence). This CDR3 spans 12 amino acids. The V end lost 7 bases, the J end lost 5 bases, and 12 bases lay between the germline ends. CDR3 in amino acids: CASNGSGDEQYF. CDR3 DNA sequence: TGTGCCAGCAATGGTAGCGGCGACGAGCAGTACTTC.

A few counts support this clonotype. This chain joins TRBV30 and TRBJ2-3, with D possibly matching TRBD2 (5 bases). V was pared by 5 bases and J by 11 bases, with 14 bases between. The CDR3 consists of 11 residues. Germline loops: CDR1 GTSNPN, CDR2 SVGIG (reference sequence). CDR3 bases: TGTGCCTGGGCCTCTTCGGGAAAGCAGTATTTT. This gives the protein CAWASSGKQYF.

This chain connects TRBV5-1 to TRBJ2-7; 7 bases align to TRBD1. Per germline, CDR1 SGHRS and CDR2 YFSETQ. J gave up 4 bases and V 3 bases, and 4 bases lay outside the gene matches. The CDR3 covers 13 residues. CDR3 bases: TGCGCCAGCAGCTCCAAGGACAGGTACGAGCAGTACTTC. It is translated as CASSSKDRYEQYF. Filled out from reference TRBV5-1 and TRBJ2-7, the complete variable domain reads KAGVTQTPRYLIKTRGQQVTLSCSPISGHRSVSWYQQTPGQGLQFLFEYFSETQRNKGNFPGRFSGRQFSNSRSEMNVSTLELGDSALYLCASSSKDRYEQYFGPGTRLTVT.

The chain joins TRBV29-1 to TRBJ2-7; 9 bases align to TRBD1. The CDR3 totals 13 residues. Germline V lookup: CDR1 SQVTM, CDR2 ANQGSEA. The junction had 7 bases not matched to a gene; V was cut back by 6 bases and J by 4 bases. CDR3 loop: CSVRTGDRYEQYF. CDR3 coding DNA: TGCAGCGTACGGACAGGGGACAGATACGAGCAGTACTTC.

This clonotype was observed a few times. The chain combines TRBV2 with TRBJ1-5; 8 bases agree with TRBD1. In germline, CDR1 is SNHLY, CDR2 FYNNEI. This CDR3 spans 16 amino acids. V shed 8 bases and J 0 bases; nucleotides not matched to a gene: 9. The CDR3 loop reads CASGGGQEFSNQPQHF. The CDR3 region has the DNA TGTGCCAGCGGGGGGGGACAGGAATTTAGCAATCAGCCCCAGCATTTT.

This chain connects TRBV19 to TRBJ2-7; TRBD1 is a possible D gene (6 bases). CDR3 length: 13 residues. The V and J ends lost 5 bases and 9 bases respectively, with 17 bases between them. Germline V gene lookup returns CDR1 LNHDA and CDR2 SQIVND (reference sequence). This CDR3 reads CASSERQAHGQYF. CDR3 nucleotides: TGTGCCAGTAGTGAGCGACAGGCGCACGGGCAGTACTTC.

This clonotype was detected only a few times. V usage is TRBV5-1 and J usage is TRBJ2-3; 11 bases are a match to TRBD2. This CDR3 is built from 16 residues. Germline V gene sequence: CDR1 SGHRS, CDR2 YFSETQ. After removal of 2 bases from V and 4 bases from J, the junction contained 6 bases not matched to a gene. For the CDR3, the DNA is TGCGCCAGCAGCTTTACTAGCGGGAGAAAGGCAGATACGCAGTATTTT. Translated: CASSFTSGRKADTQYF.

This clonotype has a handful of counts. The J gene is TRBJ1-1, the V gene TRBV27, with D possibly matching TRBD1 (5 bases). Germline V gene sequence: CDR1 MNHEY, CDR2 SMNVEV (reference sequence). The V and J ends lost 6 bases and 0 bases respectively, with 17 bases between them. The CDR3 is 16 amino acids. CDR3 region: CASSPGAVHMNTEAFF. Here the CDR3 DNA reads TGTGCCAGCAGCCCCGGGGCAGTACACATGAACACTGAAGCTTTCTTT.

This chain joins TRBV19 and TRBJ1-1; no definite D call. Trimming shortened V by 8 bases and J by 3 bases, and 13 bases separated the two germline ends. This CDR3 comprises 13 residues. Germline CDR1 and CDR2: LNHDA and SQIVND (reference sequence). The CDR3 sequence: CASFSPGYTEAFF. The CDR3 DNA reads TGTGCCAGTTTTTCACCTGGTTACACTGAAGCTTTCTTT.

Concerning this clonotype: One end of the junction is discordant with germline, which a read error may explain. J is TRBJ2-1 and V is TRBV30, with 13 bases lining up with TRBD2. CDR3 length: 13 residues. CDR1 GTSNPN and CDR2 SVGIG come from the germline V gene (reference sequence). CDR3 residues: CARRTSGGNEQFF. The CDR3 DNA reads TGTGCCCGGAGGACTAGCGGGGGCAATGAGCAGTTCTTC.

This clonotype came up many times. The chain carries TRBV27 and TRBJ2-3; 7 nucleotides match TRBD2. J was trimmed by 6 bases and V by 6 bases; bases with no gene match: 6. CDR1 is MNHEY and CDR2 is SMNVEV in the germline V gene (reference sequence). The CDR3 is 13 residues long. CDR3 nucleotides: TGTGCCAGCAGCGGGGGGAGTCGTGATACGCAGTATTTT. Residues: CASSGGSRDTQYF.

V usage is TRBV5-1 and J usage is TRBJ1-1; a weak D match, TRBD1 (6 bases). With 5 bases removed from V and 3 bases from J, the gap between germline ends came to 11 bases. The CDR3 has 13 amino acids. In germline, CDR1 is SGHRS, CDR2 YFSETQ. This CDR3 reads CASRGGEDTEAFF. DNA for the CDR3: TGCGCCAGCAGAGGGGGTGAGGACACTGAAGCTTTCTTT.

The chain is built from TRBV10-3 and TRBJ2-1; TRBD2 agrees at 9 bases. The CDR3 length is 14 residues. Germline V gene data show CDR1 as ENHRY and CDR2 as SYGVKD. The trim removed 7 bases at V and 3 bases at J, leaving 4 bases unmatched. The CDR3 coding sequence is TGTGCCATCACCCAGCGGGAGGACTACAATGAGCAGTTCTTC. Its translation: CAITQREDYNEQFF.

Only a few counts were recorded for this clonotype. The chain links TRBV9 to TRBJ2-2; 10 positions match TRBD2. The CDR3 is 19 amino acids. Germline trimming cut 0 bases from V and 3 bases from J; bases unmatched to any gene: 11. The germline CDR1 and CDR2 sequences are SGDLS and YYNGEE. The CDR3 DNA is TGTGCCAGCAGCGTAGGACTAGCGGGTCCCAGTGGCCACACCGGGGAGCTGTTTTTT. This encodes CASSVGLAGPSGHTGELFF.

This clonotype has a count of ten or more. The rearrangement uses TRBV28 and TRBJ2-7, with 10 bases identical to TRBD1. The CDR3 consists of 12 residues. J gave up 3 bases and V 11 bases, and 4 bases lay outside the gene matches. CDR1 and CDR2 from the germline V gene are MDHEN and SYDVKM. Here the CDR3 reads CASGTGVYEQYF. Written as DNA, the CDR3 is TGTGCCTCCGGGACAGGGGTCTACGAGCAGTACTTC. Looking up the rest from reference TRBV28 and TRBJ2-7 gives the full variable domain: DVKVTQSSRYLVKRTGEKVFLECVQDMDHENMFWYRQDPGLGLRLIYFSYDVKMKEKGDIPEGYSVSREKKERFSLILESASTNQTSMYLCASGTGVYEQYFGPGTRLTVT.

V usage is TRBV6-1 and J usage is TRBJ1-1, with D perhaps matching TRBD1 (5 bases). Between the trimmed V and J ends, which lost 5 bases and 5 bases, there was a span of 18 bases. Germline V lookup: CDR1 MNHNS, CDR2 SASEGT. The CDR3 is 15 amino acids. The CDR3 bases are TGTGCCAGCAGTAGGTCTCAGGGCAGGTTGACTGAAGCTTTCTTT. Encoded protein: CASSRSQGRLTEAFF.

Ten or more counts support this clonotype. The CDR3 reads CAWGLRDRGSTEAFF. Written as DNA, the CDR3 is TGTGCCTGGGGTCTCCGGGACAGGGGAAGCACTGAAGCTTTCTTT. The V gene is TRBV30, the J gene TRBJ1-1; the match to TRBD1 covers 10 bases. Germline V gene lookup returns CDR1 GTSNPN and CDR2 SVGIG (reference sequence). V lost 5 bases and J lost 4; bases outside the gene matches: 10. There are 15 residues in the CDR3.

The chain recombines TRBV6-5 with TRBJ1-2; 8 nucleotides line up with TRBD1. Looked up from germline, CDR1 is MNHEY and CDR2 is SVGAGI. This CDR3 contains 15 residues. The ends lost 2 bases at V and 5 bases at J; junction bases unmatched: 7. CDR3 loop: CASSYEAGGAYGYTF. For the CDR3, the DNA is TGTGCCAGCAGTTACGAGGCAGGGGGCGCTTATGGCTACACCTTC.

This clonotype showed up just a few times. Relative to the germline gene, one junction end is altered; a read error may explain this. This CDR3 reads CASSATGATDTQYF. In DNA form, the CDR3 reads TGTGCCAGCAGCGCGACAGGGGCCACAGATACGCAGTATTTT. This chain uses TRBV5-1 with TRBJ2-3; 8 bases map to TRBD1. Germline V gene sequence: CDR1 SGHRS, CDR2 YFSETQ. This CDR3 has 14 amino acids.

The sample holds many counts of this clonotype. J is TRBJ2-5 and V is TRBV5-5; tentatively, D is TRBD1 (6 bases). This CDR3 has 15 amino acids. Germline V gene data show CDR1 as SGHKS and CDR2 as YYEKEE (reference sequence). Trimming shortened V by 4 bases and J by 7 bases, and 20 bases separated the two germline ends. The CDR3 protein is CASSPRDNPPGTQYF. The CDR3 DNA reads as TGTGCCAGCAGCCCCCGGGACAACCCGCCTGGGACCCAGTACTTC. The variable domain in full, with the rest retrieved from reference TRBV5-5 and TRBJ2-5, is DAGVTQSPTHLIKTRGQQVTLRCSPISGHKSVSWYQQVLGQGPQFIFQYYEKEERGRGNFPDRFSARQFPNYSSELNVNALLLGDSALYLCASSPRDNPPGTQYFGPGTRLLVL.

With regard to this clonotype: Mismatch with germline at one junction end may stem from a read error. The CDR3 DNA reads TGTGCCAGTAGTTCCCAGGGCTATCGCTACACCTTC. Its protein product is CASSSQGYRYTF. The chain couples TRBV19 to TRBJ1-2; D is possibly TRBD1 (5 bases). The CDR3 has 12 residues. CDR1 and CDR2 from the germline V gene are LNHDA and SQIVND (reference sequence).

In its sample, this clonotype was seen many times. The V call is TRBV20-1, the J call TRBJ1-2; 8 positions agree with TRBD1. Unmatched junction bases numbered 4, after V lost 5 bases and J lost 2 bases. This CDR3 has 13 residues. Per the germline V gene, CDR1 is DFQATT and CDR2 is SNEGSKA (reference sequence). In DNA, the CDR3 is TGCAGTGCTGAGGACAGGGCGAACTATGGCTACACCTTC. It specifies CSAEDRANYGYTF.

There are a few counts of this clonotype. The chain recombines TRBV6-5 with TRBJ2-7; D gene uncertain. Germline values: CDR1 MNHEY, CDR2 SVGAGI. Trimming removed 2 bases at V and 4 bases at J, with 15 bases between. This CDR3 contains 15 residues. CDR3 sequence (DNA): TGTGCCAGCAGTTACCTCGCACGAAAGGTTTACGAGCAGTACTTC. It translates to CASSYLARKVYEQYF.

This clonotype has a handful of counts. The rearrangement joins TRBV30 to TRBJ2-1; D gene unclear. The CDR3 runs 15 residues. CDR1 is GTSNPN and CDR2 is SVGIG in the germline V gene (reference sequence). The V end lost 2 bases, the J end lost 1 base, and 12 bases lay between the germline ends. For the CDR3, the DNA is TGTGCCTGGAGTTATGAAGTAGGGTCCTACAATGAGCAGTTCTTC. Translating it yields CAWSYEVGSYNEQFF.